This passage covers 7 T cell receptor beta chains from one sample sequenced in a study of T-cell reconstitution after alpha-beta-depleted transplantation in children. Unique molecular identifiers were used in preparing the TCRbeta library. TCRdb redid the calling of the PCR reads with MiXCR, one entry per CDR3 protein. Seen here are under 400,000 distinct CDR3 sequences, around 25% observed once, and the top ten hold about a tenth. Source: PBMCs, mostly from graft donor cells, taken 180 days after TCRalphabeta/CD19-depleted stem cell transplant. The source of these receptors is a male patient younger than 18 who had a stem cell transplant for acute lymphoblastic leukemia, so the T cells may come from the graft donor.

At least ten counts were recorded for this clonotype. V is TRBV12-3 or TRBV12-4 and J is TRBJ1-1; 7 bases are shared with TRBD1. V lost 6 bases to trimming and J lost 0 bases; unmatched junction nucleotides: 4. The CDR3 contains 14 residues. In nucleotides, the CDR3 is TGTGCCAGCAGCCGGACAGGCATGAACACTGAAGCTTTCTTT. Protein: CASSRTGMNTEAFF.

Written as DNA, the CDR3 is TGTGCCAGCAGTTACTCGACAGGGGCTGGAAACACCATATATTTT. This encodes CASSYSTGAGNTIYF. The chain joins TRBV6-5 to TRBJ1-3; 8 bases align to TRBD1. The CDR3 extends over 15 amino acids. The germline CDR1 and CDR2 sequences are MNHEY and SVGAGI. Trimming at V came to 0 bases and at J to 2 bases, leaving 0 bases not matched to a gene.

J is TRBJ1-1 and V is TRBV18; the D gene is possibly TRBD1 (6 bases). Per germline, CDR1 KGHSH and CDR2 LQKENI. Trimming cost V 6 bases and J 8 bases, with 16 bases left between them. The CDR3 runs 13 residues. In nucleotides, the CDR3 is TGTGCCAGCTCCCTCGGGGGCGATGCCGAAGCTTTCTTT. Its translation: CASSLGGDAEAFF.

This clonotype was observed a few times. The V call is TRBV12-5, the J call TRBJ2-5, with 11 nucleotides matching TRBD2. Germline lookup yields CDR1 LGHNT and CDR2 FRNRAP. The CDR3 spans 17 residues. V shed 2 bases, J shed 2 bases, and the junction held 7 bases outside the gene matches. CDR3 DNA sequence: TGTGCTAGTGGTTTGCCCAGGACTAGCGGGCCACAAGAGACCCAGTACTTC. Its protein product is CASGLPRTSGPQETQYF.

This clonotype was counted between two and nine times. The rearrangement uses TRBV7-8 and TRBJ2-7; D is uncertain. V shed 3 bases and J shed 6 bases, with 9 bases lying between them. CDR1 is SGHVS, CDR2 FQNEAQ, per germline. The CDR3 contains 12 residues. This chain's CDR3 is CASSFRAPEQYF. CDR3 nucleotides: TGTGCCAGCAGCTTTAGGGCCCCCGAGCAGTACTTC.

This clonotype showed up many times. The chain is built from TRBV7-6 and TRBJ1-1; the D is unclear. V shed 5 bases and J shed 1 base, with 8 bases lying between them. The CDR3 covers 13 residues. CDR1 and CDR2 (germline): SGHVS, FNYEAQ. The CDR3 region has the DNA TGTGCCAGCAGCGCTCGGGAGAACACTGAAGCTTTCTTT. Translated, it gives CASSARENTEAFF.

This chain uses TRBV29-1 with TRBJ1-2; 10 positions agree with TRBD1. The CDR3 runs to 13 residues. The germline CDR1 and CDR2 sequences are SQVTM and ANQGSEA. CDR3 sequence (DNA): TGCACCGTAGGACAGGGGGTTAACTATGGCTACACCTTC. Its protein product is CTVGQGVNYGYTF.